The rows below give T cell receptor beta chains drawn from one sample of a study of shared T cell receptors in the human thymus. Using immunoSEQ multiplex PCR, the repertoire was profiled, and TCRdb retains in-frame clones only, with some absent. The sample gives roughly 550,000 clones, around 78% of which show up once; more than 0.01% is in the top ten. The same data also went into a second study, on human thymus T cells.

The sample consisted of thymocytes. The receptor set was obtained from a boy in the first two years of life with a congenital heart defect. Both conserved end residues are part of each CDR3. The D gene is left open where the match is weak. Not all rows give a size; the values are once, few, many and, for expanded clones, a class.

clone size | J gene | V gene | D gene | CDR3 protein | CDR3 DNA
- | TRBJ2-3 | TRBV27 | TRBD1 | CASSLRWQGAGTQYF | TGTGCCAGCAGTTTACGGTGGCAGGGGGCTGGTACGCAGTATTTT
- | TRBJ2-7 | TRBV4-1 | - | CASSLTGGGTGEQYF | TGCGCCAGCAGCCTGACGGGTGGGGGGACCGGAGAGCAGTACTTC
- | TRBJ1-1 | TRBV9 | TRBD1 | CASSVRQGEGTEAFF | TGTGCCAGCAGCGTCCGACAGGGGGAAGGGACTGAAGCTTTCTTT
- | TRBJ1-2 | TRBV30 | - | CAWSVGRGRGYTF | TGTGCCTGGAGTGTTGGCAGGGGACGTGGCTACACCTTC
few | TRBJ2-7 | TRBV5-4 | TRBD2 | CASSPSGLAGHEQYF | TGTGCCAGCAGCCCCTCCGGACTAGCGGGACACGAGCAGTACTTC
- | TRBJ2-7 | TRBV2 | TRBD1 | CASSERDTDRGSYEQYF | TGTGCCAGCAGTGAAAGGGATACGGACAGGGGATCCTACGAGCAGTACTTC
few | TRBJ2-6 | TRBV7-9 | - | CASKPNLASGANVLTF | TGTGCCAGCAAACCCAACCTGGCCTCTGGGGCCAACGTCCTGACTTTC
few | TRBJ1-2 | TRBV4-1 | - | CASSQDNGSTTFYGYTF | TGCGCCAGCAGCCAAGATAATGGCAGCACTACATTTTATGGCTACACCTTC
- | TRBJ1-5 | TRBV19 | - | CASSWKRAGCNQPQHF | TGTGCCAGTAGCTGGAAACGAGCGGGGTGCAATCAGCCCCAGCATTTT
- | TRBJ1-1 | TRBV30 | TRBD1 | CAWTVRGLTEAFF | TGTGCCTGGACTGTCAGGGGGCTGACTGAAGCTTTCTTT
- | TRBJ2-7 | TRBV15 | TRBD1 | CATSRVGQVSHEQYF | TGTGCCACCAGCAGGGTCGGACAGGTTAGCCACGAGCAGTACTTC
- | TRBJ1-5 | TRBV7-2 | TRBD1 | CASSLRTGQGISNQPQHF | TGTGCCAGCAGCCTCCGGACAGGGCAGGGTATAAGCAATCAGCCCCAGCATTTT
- | TRBJ2-5 | TRBV4-2 | TRBD2 | CASSPRLAGGDVGQYF | TGTGCCAGCAGCCCGCGACTAGCGGGAGGAGATGTGGGGCAGTACTTC
few | TRBJ2-1 | TRBV27 | TRBD2 | CASRRTSREQFF | TGTGCCAGCAGGCGGACTAGCAGGGAGCAGTTCTTC
- | TRBJ1-1 | TRBV7-8 | - | CASSLPGLTEAFF | TGTGCCAGCAGCTTACCAGGCCTCACTGAAGCTTTCTTT
- | TRBJ1-1 | TRBV29-1 | - | CSVPRITGSTEAFF | TGCAGCGTCCCCCGGATCACAGGGAGCACTGAAGCTTTCTTT
once | TRBJ2-7 | TRBV5-4 | TRBD2 | CASSIPGLAPYEQYF | TGTGCCAGCAGCATACCGGGACTAGCCCCCTACGAGCAGTACTTC
- | TRBJ1-6 | TRBV6-6 | TRBD1 | CASSYKGARNSPLHF | TGTGCCAGCAGTTACAAGGGGGCGCGAAATTCACCCCTCCACTTT
- | TRBJ2-7 | TRBV6-5 | TRBD2 | CASSYWDYAYEQYF | TGTGCCAGCAGTTACTGGGACTATGCCTACGAGCAGTACTTC
- | TRBJ2-1 | TRBV9 | TRBD2 | CASSGHPLAGGQYEQFF | TGTGCCAGCAGCGGCCATCCCCTAGCGGGAGGGCAATATGAGCAGTTCTTC
- | TRBJ2-7 | TRBV15 | - | CATSRGPAPGGYEQYF | TGTGCCACCAGCAGAGGGCCCGCCCCAGGGGGGTACGAGCAGTACTTC
- | TRBJ2-7 | TRBV15 | TRBD1 | CATSRGTGGGLLAGRYEQYF | TGTGCCACCAGCAGGGGGACAGGGGGCGGGCTACTAGCGGGGCGCTACGAGCAGTACTTC
- | TRBJ2-7 | TRBV7-9 | TRBD2 | CASSLASSGRAVYEQYF | TGTGCCAGCAGCTTAGCGTCTAGCGGGAGGGCTGTATACGAGCAGTACTTC
- | TRBJ2-5 | TRBV28 | TRBD1 | CASSYAGPAGTVKGTQYF | TGTGCCAGCAGTTATGCGGGCCCTGCCGGGACAGTAAAGGGAACCCAGTACTTC
- | TRBJ1-2 | TRBV28 | - | CASSLVRGVYGYTF | TGTGCCAGCAGTTTGGTCAGGGGAGTATATGGCTACACCTTC
- | TRBJ2-3 | TRBV28 | TRBD1 | CASSRPGQGTDTQYF | TGTGCCAGCAGTCGGCCGGGACAGGGGACAGATACGCAGTATTTT
- | TRBJ2-5 | TRBV2 | TRBD2 | CASSESQVGTRWETQYF | TGTGCCAGCAGTGAAAGTCAGGTTGGGACTAGATGGGAGACCCAGTACTTC
- | TRBJ2-7 | TRBV10-1 | - | CASSETKSKQYF | TGCGCCAGCAGTGAGACGAAGAGCAAGCAGTACTTC
- | TRBJ2-5 | TRBV18 | - | CASSPGQSPQETQYF | TGTGCCAGCTCACCCGGACAGTCCCCACAAGAGACCCAGTACTTC
once | TRBJ2-5 | TRBV28 | - | CASSPPPGRDIQETQYF | TGTGCCAGCAGTCCACCCCCGGGCAGGGATATCCAAGAGACCCAGTACTTC
- | TRBJ2-2 | TRBV14 | TRBD1 | CASSQARGHTGELFF | TGTGCCAGCAGCCAAGCAAGGGGGCACACCGGGGAGCTGTTTTTT
- | TRBJ2-7 | TRBV19 | TRBD1 | CASTSDRLNNGEQYF | TGTGCCAGTACCTCGGACAGGTTGAATAATGGCGAGCAGTACTTC